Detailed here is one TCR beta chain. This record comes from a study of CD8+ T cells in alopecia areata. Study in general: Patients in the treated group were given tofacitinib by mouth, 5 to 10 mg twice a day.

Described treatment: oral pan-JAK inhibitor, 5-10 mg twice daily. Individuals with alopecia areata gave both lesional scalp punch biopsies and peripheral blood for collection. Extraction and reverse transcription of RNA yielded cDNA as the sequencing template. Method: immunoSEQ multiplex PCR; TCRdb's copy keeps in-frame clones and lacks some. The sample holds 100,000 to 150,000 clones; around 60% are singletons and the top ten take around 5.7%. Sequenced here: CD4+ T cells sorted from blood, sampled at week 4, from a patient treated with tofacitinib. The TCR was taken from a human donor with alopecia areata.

The CDR3: CASHTAGGPYGYTF. The CDR3 nucleotides are TGCGCCAGCCATACTGCAGGGGGCCCCTATGGCTACACCTTC. V gene TRBV5-1 combines with J gene TRBJ1-2, with TRBD1 matching over 8 bases. This CDR3 has 14 amino acids. J gave up 4 bases and V 7 bases, and 9 bases lay outside the gene matches. Germline V gene lookup returns CDR1 SGHRS and CDR2 YFSETQ.